The 16 T cell receptor beta chains below were found in one sample sequenced in a study of radiotherapy plus CTLA-4 blockade in lung cancer. Measured with immunoSEQ multiplex PCR; TCRdb has only the in-frame clones, and not every one. The top ten clones hold 4.5% to 6% of a sample with about 98,000 clones, approximately 86% of them seen once. Specimen: peripheral blood, collected from a patient treated with radiotherapy plus ipilimumab. The receptors stem from a human donor with non-small cell lung cancer that progressed on radiotherapy plus ipilimumab.

V gene TRBV9 combines with J gene TRBJ2-5; 7 nucleotides line up with TRBD1. The CDR3 consists of 16 residues. V shed 4 bases, J shed 1 base, and the junction held 10 bases outside the gene matches. Germline V gene sequence: CDR1 SGDLS, CDR2 YYNGEE. CDR3 nucleotides: TGTGCCAGCAGCATATCCGGGACAGTGATCCAAGAGACCCAGTACTTC. This codes for CASSISGTVIQETQYF.

This clone was seen only once. The sample carries other DNA sequences with the same CDR3. V usage is TRBV6-5 and J usage is TRBJ2-7; D perhaps matches TRBD2 (5 bases). V dropped 0 bases and J dropped 0 bases, with 12 bases sitting between them. The CDR3 contains 16 residues. Germline V gene lookup returns CDR1 MNHEY and CDR2 SVGAGI. CDR3 region: CASSYSSEGSSYEQYF. The CDR3 DNA follows: TGTGCCAGCAGTTACTCCTCGGAAGGGAGCTCCTACGAGCAGTACTTC.

This sequence joins TRBV5-1 and TRBJ1-4; D uncertain. The germline V gene has CDR1 SGHRS and CDR2 YFSETQ. This CDR3 has 13 residues. The V gene lost 5 bases and the J gene lost 7 bases, with 12 bases spanning the gap. The CDR3 spells CASSRGIGEKLFF. The CDR3 DNA sequence: TGCGCCAGCAGTAGAGGGATTGGTGAAAAACTGTTTTTT. Full variable domain (remainder filled in from reference TRBV5-1 and TRBJ1-4): KAGVTQTPRYLIKTRGQQVTLSCSPISGHRSVSWYQQTPGQGLQFLFEYFSETQRNKGNFPGRFSGRQFSNSRSEMNVSTLELGDSALYLCASSRGIGEKLFFGSGTQLSVL.

This chain connects TRBV5-1 to TRBJ2-6; D might be TRBD2 (6 bases). Germline V lookup: CDR1 SGHRS, CDR2 YFSETQ. The CDR3 spans 19 residues. V lost 4 bases to trimming and J lost 2 bases, with 22 bases between them. Here the CDR3 reads CASSPERAERMTGANVLTF. The CDR3 DNA is TGCGCCAGCAGCCCGGAGCGGGCAGAGAGGATGACTGGGGCCAACGTCCTGACTTTC.

This chain joins TRBV7-2 and TRBJ1-2; no clear D. The CDR3 has 11 amino acids. V gave up 5 bases and J gave up 3 bases, with 4 bases separating them. Germline V gives CDR1 SGHTA, CDR2 FQGNSA. The CDR3 DNA sequence: TGTGCCAGCAGCCGGGACTATGGCTACACCTTC. Translating gives CASSRDYGYTF.

The genes are TRBV5-1 and TRBJ1-1; D remains unclear. The CDR3 is 14 amino acids. V was shortened by 4 bases and J by 5 bases, with 15 bases between the two germline ends. CDR1 and CDR2 from the germline V gene are SGHRS and YFSETQ. The CDR3 region has the DNA TGCGCCAGCAGCCCCCTAAATGTGGGTACTGAAGCTTTCTTT. It is translated as CASSPLNVGTEAFF.

This clone was detected once. The V call is TRBV30, the J call TRBJ1-1; tentatively, D is TRBD1 (5 bases). CDR1 and CDR2 (germline): GTSNPN, SVGIG (reference sequence). The length of the CDR3 is 12 residues. Trimming took 2 bases from V and 6 from J, leaving 10 bases between them. The CDR3 is CAWSRGVPEAFF. DNA for the CDR3: TGTGCCTGGAGTCGGGGGGTCCCTGAAGCTTTCTTT.

The rearrangement joins TRBV9 to TRBJ2-3; possibly TRBD1 for D (5 bases). Looked up from germline, CDR1 is SGDLS and CDR2 is YYNGEE. Trimming took off 6 bases at V and 3 bases at J, with 8 bases between the two ends. The CDR3 spans 12 residues. CDR3 residues: CASKGITDTQYF. CDR3 DNA sequence: TGTGCCAGCAAGGGGATAACAGATACGCAGTATTTT.

The chain couples TRBV13 to TRBJ2-3; D gene ambiguous. Between the trimmed V and J ends, which lost 0 bases and 4 bases, there was a span of 2 bases. The CDR3 consists of 12 residues. Germline values: CDR1 PRHDT, CDR2 FYEKMQ (reference sequence). CDR3 residues: CASSLGSDTQYF. The CDR3 nucleotides read TGTGCCAGCAGCTTAGGGTCAGATACGCAGTATTTT.

The rearrangement joins TRBV6-5 to TRBJ1-1, with D unresolved. Germline loops: CDR1 MNHEY, CDR2 SVGAGI. The CDR3 has 14 amino acids. V dropped 0 bases and J dropped 1 base, with 6 bases sitting between them. The CDR3 coding sequence is TGTGCCAGCAGTTACTCGACTAGGAACACTGAAGCTTTCTTT. Protein sequence: CASSYSTRNTEAFF.

The CDR3 loop is CAIRRGTATDTQYF. As DNA, the CDR3 is TGTGCCATCAGACGCGGGACAGCCACAGATACGCAGTATTTT. This chain connects TRBV10-3 to TRBJ2-3, with D possibly matching TRBD1 (7 bases). Germline-derived CDR1 and CDR2 are ENHRY and SYGVKD. CDR3 length: 14 residues. Trimming shortened V by 6 bases and J by 2 bases, and 12 bases separated the two germline ends.

This chain connects TRBV2 to TRBJ2-7; 14 positions match TRBD2. CDR1 is SNHLY and CDR2 is FYNNEI in the germline V gene. Trimming cost V 4 bases and J 3 bases; bases outside gene matches: 5. The CDR3 is 16 amino acids. The CDR3 DNA reads TGTGCCAGCAGTGGGGGACTAGCGGGAGCCCTCTACGAGCAGTACTTC. It codes for CASSGGLAGALYEQYF. Combining the CDR3 with reference TRBV2 and TRBJ2-7 gives the whole variable domain EPEVTQTPSHQVTQMGQEVILRCVPISNHLYFYWYRQILGQKVEFLVSFYNNEISEKSEIFDDQFSVERPDGSNFTLKIRSTKLEDSAMYFCASSGGLAGALYEQYFGPGTRLTVT.

This clone showed up just once. The chain couples TRBV5-6 to TRBJ2-1; the D is unclear. Trimming shortened V by 4 bases and J by 10 bases, and 15 bases separated the two germline ends. CDR3 length equals 13 residues. Per the germline V gene, CDR1 is SGHDT and CDR2 is YYEEEE. For the CDR3, the DNA is TGTGCCAGCAGCCCTAGAAGCTGGCGGGAGCAGTTCTTC. It encodes CASSPRSWREQFF. Full variable domain (missing parts from reference TRBV5-6 and TRBJ2-1): DAGVTQSPTHLIKTRGQQVTLRCSPKSGHDTVSWYQQALGQGPQFIFQYYEEEERQRGNFPDRFSGHQFPNYSSELNVNALLLGDSALYLCASSPRSWREQFFGPGTRLTVL.

The gene calls are TRBV30 and TRBJ2-7; D possibly uses TRBD1 or TRBD2 (6 bases each). The CDR3 has 13 amino acids. Trimming left V 3 bases short and J 1 base short, with 10 bases between. The germline gives CDR1 GTSNPN, CDR2 SVGIG (reference sequence). CDR3 sequence reads: CAWSGGSSYEQYF. The CDR3 bases are TGTGCCTGGAGCGGGGGCAGTTCCTACGAGCAGTACTTC.

V usage is TRBV5-1 and J usage is TRBJ2-3, with 7 positions matching TRBD1. V was clipped by 5 bases and J by 6 bases; unmatched bases: 6. CDR3 size: 13 residues. Germline V gives CDR1 SGHRS, CDR2 YFSETQ. DNA for the CDR3: TGCGCCAGCAGATCAGGGACAGTTGATACGCAGTATTTT. Its protein product is CASRSGTVDTQYF. The variable domain in full, completed from reference TRBV5-1 and TRBJ2-3, reads KAGVTQTPRYLIKTRGQQVTLSCSPISGHRSVSWYQQTPGQGLQFLFEYFSETQRNKGNFPGRFSGRQFSNSRSEMNVSTLELGDSALYLCASRSGTVDTQYFGPGTRLTVL.

V is TRBV2 and J is TRBJ2-7, with D maybe TRBD2 (6 bases). Per germline, CDR1 SNHLY and CDR2 FYNNEI. The CDR3 length is 14 residues. V shed 5 bases and J shed 5 bases, with 16 bases lying between them. The CDR3 sequence: CASSRTKGRHEQYF. The CDR3 DNA is TGTGCCAGCAGTAGGACTAAGGGTAGACACGAGCAGTACTTC.